The 7 T cell receptor beta chains presented below share a single source sample, sequenced in a study of shared clonotypes between healthy human individuals. Positively selected for CCR7, the CD45RO-negative cells used as naive CD8 cells excluded terminally differentiated effector memory CD45RA+ cells. Using immunoSEQ multiplex PCR, the repertoire was profiled, and TCRdb retains in-frame clones only, with some absent. The sample yields some 2,100,000 clones, about 93% seen once. Sequenced input: naive CD8+ T cells from PBMCs. These receptors were obtained from a young man in good health. Some clones in this sample may be carry-over from other donors' samples.

In this sample, this clone turned up once. The CDR3 protein is CASSQRGQGAQPQHF. For the CDR3, the DNA is TGCGCCAGCAGCCAACGGGGACAGGGGGCTCAGCCCCAGCATTTT. This chain uses TRBV4-1 with TRBJ1-5; 12 bases match TRBD1. V was clipped by 2 bases and J by 6 bases; unmatched bases: 2. Germline values: CDR1 MGHRA, CDR2 YSYEKL. This CDR3 spans 15 amino acids.

The chain uses TRBV4-2 and TRBJ2-4, with no clear D. The CDR3 is 17 residues long. Per the germline V gene, CDR1 is LGHNA and CDR2 is YNFKEQ. The V end lost 0 bases, the J end lost 16 bases, and 28 bases lay between the germline ends. The CDR3 reads CASSQDFLGRSLPPQYF. In nucleotides, the CDR3 is TGTGCCAGCAGCCAAGATTTCCTTGGCAGGTCGTTACCCCCCCAATACTTC.

The V and J genes are TRBV30 and TRBJ2-1; TRBD2 matches at 12 bases. V lost 7 bases and J lost 9; bases outside the gene matches: 7. This CDR3 comprises 13 residues. CDR1 is GTSNPN and CDR2 is SVGIG in the germline V gene (reference sequence). The CDR3 loop is CASRTSGTFEQFF. CDR3 nucleotide sequence: TGTGCCTCCCGGACTAGCGGGACTTTTGAGCAGTTCTTC. The full variable domain, in which reference TRBV30 and TRBJ2-1 provide the parts outside the CDR3, is SQTIHQWPATLVQPVGSPLSLECTVEGTSNPNLYWYRQAAGRGLQLLFYSVGIGQISSEVPQNLSASRPQDRQFILSSKKLLLSDSGFYLCASRTSGTFEQFFGPGTRLTVL.

This chain uses TRBV11-2 with TRBJ2-2, with no clear D. Trimming left V 5 bases short and J 4 bases short, with 17 bases between. The length of the CDR3 is 16 residues. Germline CDR1 SGHAT, CDR2 FQNNGV. The CDR3 sequence: CASSPLERGFTGELFF. CDR3 coding DNA: TGTGCCAGCAGCCCCTTGGAGCGCGGATTCACCGGGGAGCTGTTTTTT.

The chain combines TRBV18 with TRBJ1-5, with TRBD1 matching 7 bases. The CDR3 sequence is 19 residues long. Losses at the gene ends were 1 base for V and 0 bases for J; bases not matched to a gene: 12. Germline V gene lookup returns CDR1 KGHSH and CDR2 LQKENI. CDR3 protein: CASSPLVGTAPYSNQPQHF. The DNA of the CDR3 is TGTGCCAGCTCACCACTTGTAGGGACAGCCCCCTATAGCAATCAGCCCCAGCATTTT.

CDR3 region: CASSYGTGSPYGYTF. The CDR3 nucleotides read TGTGCCAGCAGTTACGGGACAGGTTCTCCGTATGGCTACACCTTC. The chain combines TRBV6-5 with TRBJ1-2; 8 nucleotides line up with TRBD1. Germline assignment: CDR1 MNHEY and CDR2 SVGAGI. The trim removed 2 bases at V and 5 bases at J, leaving 7 bases unmatched. The CDR3 length is 15 residues.

This chain links TRBV27 with TRBJ2-7; D is unresolved. V dropped 0 bases and J dropped 3 bases, with 15 bases sitting between them. From germline, CDR1 is MNHEY and CDR2 SMNVEV (reference sequence). CDR3 size: 16 residues. As DNA, the CDR3 is TGTGCCAGCAGTTTATCATTATCGGATTTTATCTACGAGCAGTACTTC. Protein: CASSLSLSDFIYEQYF.